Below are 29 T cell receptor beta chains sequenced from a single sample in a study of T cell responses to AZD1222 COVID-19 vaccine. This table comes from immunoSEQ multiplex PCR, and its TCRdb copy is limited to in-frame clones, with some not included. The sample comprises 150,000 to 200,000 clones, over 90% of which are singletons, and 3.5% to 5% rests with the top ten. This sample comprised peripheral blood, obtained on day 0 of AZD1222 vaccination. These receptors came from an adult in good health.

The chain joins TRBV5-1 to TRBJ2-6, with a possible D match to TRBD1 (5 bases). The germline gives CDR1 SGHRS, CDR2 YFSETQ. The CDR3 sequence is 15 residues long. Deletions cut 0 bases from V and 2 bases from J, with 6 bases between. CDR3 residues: CASSLVQAGANVLTF. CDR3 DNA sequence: TGCGCCAGCAGCTTGGTACAGGCTGGGGCCAACGTCCTGACTTTC.

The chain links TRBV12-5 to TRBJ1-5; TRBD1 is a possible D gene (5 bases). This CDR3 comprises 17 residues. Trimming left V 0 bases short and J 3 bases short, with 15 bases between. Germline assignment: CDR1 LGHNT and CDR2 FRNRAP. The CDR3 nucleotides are TGTGCTAGTGGTTTGGTATTAAGGGGTTCTTTCAATCAGCCCCAGCATTTT. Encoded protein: CASGLVLRGSFNQPQHF.

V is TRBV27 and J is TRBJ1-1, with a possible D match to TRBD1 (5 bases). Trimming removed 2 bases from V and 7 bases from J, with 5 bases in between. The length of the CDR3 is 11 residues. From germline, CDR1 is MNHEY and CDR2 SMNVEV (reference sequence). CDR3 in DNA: TGTGCCAGCAGTTTACAGGGTGAAGCTTTCTTT. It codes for CASSLQGEAFF.

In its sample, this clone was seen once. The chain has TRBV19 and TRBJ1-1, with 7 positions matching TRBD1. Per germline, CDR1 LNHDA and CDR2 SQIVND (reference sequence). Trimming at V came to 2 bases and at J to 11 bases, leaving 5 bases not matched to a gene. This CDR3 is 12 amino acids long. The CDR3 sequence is CASSILQGEAFF. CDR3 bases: TGTGCCAGTAGTATACTTCAGGGGGAGGCTTTCTTT. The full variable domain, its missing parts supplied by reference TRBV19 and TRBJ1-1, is DGGITQSPKYLFRKEGQNVTLSCEQNLNHDAMYWYRQDPGQGLRLIYYSQIVNDFQKGDIAEGYSVSREKKESFPLTVTSAQKNPTAFYLCASSILQGEAFFGQGTRLTVV.

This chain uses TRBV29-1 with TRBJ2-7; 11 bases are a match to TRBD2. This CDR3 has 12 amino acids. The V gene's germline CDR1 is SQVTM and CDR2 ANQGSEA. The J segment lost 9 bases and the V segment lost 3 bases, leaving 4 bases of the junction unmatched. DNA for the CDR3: TGCAGCGTTGATACTAGCGGGAGCGTGCAGTACTTC. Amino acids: CSVDTSGSVQYF.

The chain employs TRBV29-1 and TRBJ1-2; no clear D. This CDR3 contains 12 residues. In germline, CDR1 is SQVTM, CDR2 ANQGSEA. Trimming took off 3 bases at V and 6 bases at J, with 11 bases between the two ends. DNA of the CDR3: TGCAGCGTTGATCCGGGCACGGATGGCTACACCTTC. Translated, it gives CSVDPGTDGYTF.

The CDR3 DNA is TGTGCCAGCAGTTTTTGGGCAGGGAGAAACACCGGGGAGCTGTTTTTT. Amino acids: CASSFWAGRNTGELFF. The chain links TRBV27 to TRBJ2-2; D tentatively reads TRBD1 or TRBD2 (5 bases each). CDR3 size: 16 residues. The germline V gene has CDR1 MNHEY and CDR2 SMNVEV (reference sequence). V dropped 3 bases and J dropped 2 bases, with 13 bases sitting between them.

CDR3 DNA: TGTGCCAGTAGTCCGCGGGACAGGGGCAATTCACCCCTCCACTTT. It is translated as CASSPRDRGNSPLHF. The gene calls are TRBV19 and TRBJ1-6, with 10 bases aligning to TRBD1. Germline V gives CDR1 LNHDA, CDR2 SQIVND (reference sequence). This CDR3 is built from 15 residues. The trim removed 5 bases at V and 7 bases at J, leaving 5 bases unmatched.

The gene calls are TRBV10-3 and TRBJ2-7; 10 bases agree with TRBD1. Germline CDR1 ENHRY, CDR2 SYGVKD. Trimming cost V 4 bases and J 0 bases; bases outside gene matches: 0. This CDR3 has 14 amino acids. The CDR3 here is CAISGTGGSYEQYF. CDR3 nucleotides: TGTGCCATCAGTGGGACAGGGGGCTCCTACGAGCAGTACTTC.

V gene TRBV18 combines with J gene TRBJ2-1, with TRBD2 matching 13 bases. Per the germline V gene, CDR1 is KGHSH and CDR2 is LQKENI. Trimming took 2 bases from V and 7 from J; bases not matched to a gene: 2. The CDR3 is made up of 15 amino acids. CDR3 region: CASSPTSGRANEQFF. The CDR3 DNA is TGTGCCAGCTCACCAACTAGCGGGAGGGCTAATGAGCAGTTCTTC.

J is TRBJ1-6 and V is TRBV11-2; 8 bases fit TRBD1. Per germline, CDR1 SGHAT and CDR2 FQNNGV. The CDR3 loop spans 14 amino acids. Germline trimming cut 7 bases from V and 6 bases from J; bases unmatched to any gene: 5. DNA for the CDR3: TGTGCCAGCACCCGACAGGGGTTTAATTCACCCCTCCACTTT. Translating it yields CASTRQGFNSPLHF.

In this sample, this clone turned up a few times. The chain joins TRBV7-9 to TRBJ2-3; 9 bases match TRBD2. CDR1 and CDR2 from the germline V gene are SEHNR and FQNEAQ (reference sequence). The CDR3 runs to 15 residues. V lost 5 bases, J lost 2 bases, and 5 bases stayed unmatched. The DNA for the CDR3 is TGTGCCAGCAGCGCGCCTAGCGGGATCACAGATACGCAGTATTTT. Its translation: CASSAPSGITDTQYF.

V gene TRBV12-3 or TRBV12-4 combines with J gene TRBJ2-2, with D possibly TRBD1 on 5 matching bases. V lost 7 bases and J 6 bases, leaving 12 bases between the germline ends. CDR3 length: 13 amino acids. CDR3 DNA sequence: TGTGCCAGCACCTTGCAGGGTCCCGGGGAGCTGTTTTTT. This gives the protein CASTLQGPGELFF.

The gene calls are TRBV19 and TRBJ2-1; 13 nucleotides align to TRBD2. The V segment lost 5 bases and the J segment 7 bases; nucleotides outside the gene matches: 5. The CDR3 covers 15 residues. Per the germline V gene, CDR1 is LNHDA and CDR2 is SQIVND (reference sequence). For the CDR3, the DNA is TGTGCCAGTAGTCTTTGGACTAGCGGGAGTAATGAGCAGTTCTTC. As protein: CASSLWTSGSNEQFF.

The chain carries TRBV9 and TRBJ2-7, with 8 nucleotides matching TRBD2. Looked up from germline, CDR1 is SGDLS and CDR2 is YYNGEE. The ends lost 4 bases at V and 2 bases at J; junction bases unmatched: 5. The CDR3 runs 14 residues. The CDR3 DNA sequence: TGTGCCAGCAGCCCTAGCGGGTTGGCCTACGAGCAGTACTTC. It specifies CASSPSGLAYEQYF.

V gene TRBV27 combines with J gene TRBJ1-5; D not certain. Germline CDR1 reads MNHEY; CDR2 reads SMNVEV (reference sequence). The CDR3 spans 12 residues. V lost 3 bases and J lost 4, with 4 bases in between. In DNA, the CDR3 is TGTGCCAGCAGTTTCTTGAATCAGCCCCAGCATTTT. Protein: CASSFLNQPQHF.

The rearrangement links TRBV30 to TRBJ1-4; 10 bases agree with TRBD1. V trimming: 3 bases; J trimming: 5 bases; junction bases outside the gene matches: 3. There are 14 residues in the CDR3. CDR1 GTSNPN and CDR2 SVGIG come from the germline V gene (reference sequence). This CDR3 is CAWSRDRGNEKLFF. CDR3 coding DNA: TGTGCCTGGAGCCGGGACAGGGGAAATGAAAAACTGTTTTTT. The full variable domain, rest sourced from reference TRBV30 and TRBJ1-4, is SQTIHQWPATLVQPVGSPLSLECTVEGTSNPNLYWYRQAAGRGLQLLFYSVGIGQISSEVPQNLSASRPQDRQFILSSKKLLLSDSGFYLCAWSRDRGNEKLFFGSGTQLSVL.

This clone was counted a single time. CDR3 amino acids: CASSIDRAYEQYF. The CDR3 DNA sequence: TGTGCCAGCAGCATAGACAGGGCCTACGAGCAGTACTTC. This chain connects TRBV5-4 to TRBJ2-7; 7 bases agree with TRBD1. CDR1 is SGHNT and CDR2 is YYREEE in the germline V gene (reference sequence). The junction had 3 bases not matched to a gene; V was cut back by 4 bases and J by 2 bases. This CDR3 contains 13 residues.

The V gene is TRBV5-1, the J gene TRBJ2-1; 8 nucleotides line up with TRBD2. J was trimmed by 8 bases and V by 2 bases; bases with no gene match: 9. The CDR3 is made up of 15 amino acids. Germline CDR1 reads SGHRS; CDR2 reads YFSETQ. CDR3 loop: CASSFLTGGSYEQFF. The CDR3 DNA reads TGCGCCAGCAGCTTTTTGACGGGGGGGTCCTATGAGCAGTTCTTC. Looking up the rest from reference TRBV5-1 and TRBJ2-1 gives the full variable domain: KAGVTQTPRYLIKTRGQQVTLSCSPISGHRSVSWYQQTPGQGLQFLFEYFSETQRNKGNFPGRFSGRQFSNSRSEMNVSTLELGDSALYLCASSFLTGGSYEQFFGPGTRLTVL.

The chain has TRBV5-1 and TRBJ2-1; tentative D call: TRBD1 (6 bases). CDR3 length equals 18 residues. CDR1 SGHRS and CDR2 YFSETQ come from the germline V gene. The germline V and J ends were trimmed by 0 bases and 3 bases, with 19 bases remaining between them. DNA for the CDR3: TGCGCCAGCAGCTTGGCGGACAGCTCCACCTATTACTACAATGAGCAGTTCTTC. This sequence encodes CASSLADSSTYYYNEQFF.

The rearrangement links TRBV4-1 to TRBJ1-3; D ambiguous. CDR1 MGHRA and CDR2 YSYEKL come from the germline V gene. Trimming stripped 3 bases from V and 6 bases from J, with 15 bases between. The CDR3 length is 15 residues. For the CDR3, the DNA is TGCGCCAGCAGCCATAGGGCGGCCGACGAAAACACCATATATTTT. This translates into CASSHRAADENTIYF.

The CDR3 DNA follows: TGTGCCAGCTCACCAGGAGGGTTCGTGAGCAATCAGCCCCAGCATTTT. Translating gives CASSPGGFVSNQPQHF. The chain has TRBV18 and TRBJ1-5; D is unresolved. The V gene lost 2 bases and the J gene lost 1 base, with 12 bases spanning the gap. Germline V gene data show CDR1 as KGHSH and CDR2 as LQKENI. The CDR3 spans 16 residues.

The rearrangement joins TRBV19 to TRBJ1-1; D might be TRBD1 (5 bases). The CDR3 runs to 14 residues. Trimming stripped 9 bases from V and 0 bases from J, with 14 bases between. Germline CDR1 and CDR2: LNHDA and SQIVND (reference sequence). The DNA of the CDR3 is TGTGCCAGCAGAGACAGACCGATGAACACTGAAGCTTTCTTT. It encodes CASRDRPMNTEAFF.

The CDR3 loop reads CASSVKIRAVLDGEQFF. CDR3 sequence (DNA): TGTGCCAGCAGCGTAAAAATCAGAGCGGTATTAGATGGTGAGCAGTTCTTC. The chain combines TRBV9 with TRBJ2-1; a weak D match, TRBD2 (5 bases). Per the germline V gene, CDR1 is SGDLS and CDR2 is YYNGEE. This CDR3 region has 17 residues. The V end was cut by 1 base, the J end by 9 bases, with 23 bases between.

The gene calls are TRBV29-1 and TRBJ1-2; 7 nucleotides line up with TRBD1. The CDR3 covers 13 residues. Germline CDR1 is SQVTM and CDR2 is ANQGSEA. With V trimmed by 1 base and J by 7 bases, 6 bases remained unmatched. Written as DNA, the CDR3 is TGCAGCGTTGAAGGTAGGACAGGCACTGGCTACACCTTC. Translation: CSVEGRTGTGYTF.

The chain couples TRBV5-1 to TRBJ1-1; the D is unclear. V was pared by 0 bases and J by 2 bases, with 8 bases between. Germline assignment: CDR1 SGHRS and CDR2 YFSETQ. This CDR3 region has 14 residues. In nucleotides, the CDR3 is TGCGCCAGCAGCTTGGCCCTCGGTAACACTGAAGCTTTCTTT. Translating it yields CASSLALGNTEAFF.

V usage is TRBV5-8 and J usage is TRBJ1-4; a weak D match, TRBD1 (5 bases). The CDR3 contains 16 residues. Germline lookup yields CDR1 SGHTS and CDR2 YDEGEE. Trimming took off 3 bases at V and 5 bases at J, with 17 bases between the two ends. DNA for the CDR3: TGTGCCAGCAGCTGGGGTACCGGGCGGGGGAATGAAAAACTGTTTTTT. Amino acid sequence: CASSWGTGRGNEKLFF.

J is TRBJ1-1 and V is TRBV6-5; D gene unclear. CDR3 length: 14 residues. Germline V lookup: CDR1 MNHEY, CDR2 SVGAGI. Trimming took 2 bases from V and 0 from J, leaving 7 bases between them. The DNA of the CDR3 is TGTGCCAGCAGTTACGGCAGCTTGAACACTGAAGCTTTCTTT. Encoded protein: CASSYGSLNTEAFF.

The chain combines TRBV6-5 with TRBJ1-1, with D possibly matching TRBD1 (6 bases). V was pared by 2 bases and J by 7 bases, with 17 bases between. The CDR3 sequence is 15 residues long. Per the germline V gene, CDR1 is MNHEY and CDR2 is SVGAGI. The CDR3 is CASSYTPWTANEAFF. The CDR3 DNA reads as TGTGCCAGCAGTTACACCCCCTGGACAGCTAATGAAGCTTTCTTT.